This TCR beta chain was captured in a study of beta chain features in type 1 diabetes. Expressed TCRB transcripts were sequenced because the isolated RNA had all been reverse transcribed beforehand. The repertoire was sequenced with immunoSEQ multiplex PCR; TCRdb's copy has only in-frame clones and lacks some. The data show roughly 400,000 clones, around 13% seen once. Trimming pared 3 bases from V and 10 bases from J, leaving 16 bases between. The germline gives CDR1 MGHDK, CDR2 SYGVNS. The CDR3 is made up of 14 amino acids. Study-wide results and limits: VDJ junctions sequenced from type 1 diabetes patients showed fewer insertions and more deletions. High-TCR-expressing cells could be over-represented by cDNA sequencing.

This clone was counted only a few times. Its antigen remains unknown. The sequencing input was naive CD4+ T cells from blood. The rearrangement uses TRBV25-1 and TRBJ2-1; tentatively, D is TRBD2 (6 bases). This TCR was recovered from a man between 25 and 39 years old in good health. The CDR3: CASSELSLREEQFF. CDR3 sequence (DNA): TGTGCCAGCAGTGAGTTGAGCCTCCGGGAGGAGCAGTTCTTC.